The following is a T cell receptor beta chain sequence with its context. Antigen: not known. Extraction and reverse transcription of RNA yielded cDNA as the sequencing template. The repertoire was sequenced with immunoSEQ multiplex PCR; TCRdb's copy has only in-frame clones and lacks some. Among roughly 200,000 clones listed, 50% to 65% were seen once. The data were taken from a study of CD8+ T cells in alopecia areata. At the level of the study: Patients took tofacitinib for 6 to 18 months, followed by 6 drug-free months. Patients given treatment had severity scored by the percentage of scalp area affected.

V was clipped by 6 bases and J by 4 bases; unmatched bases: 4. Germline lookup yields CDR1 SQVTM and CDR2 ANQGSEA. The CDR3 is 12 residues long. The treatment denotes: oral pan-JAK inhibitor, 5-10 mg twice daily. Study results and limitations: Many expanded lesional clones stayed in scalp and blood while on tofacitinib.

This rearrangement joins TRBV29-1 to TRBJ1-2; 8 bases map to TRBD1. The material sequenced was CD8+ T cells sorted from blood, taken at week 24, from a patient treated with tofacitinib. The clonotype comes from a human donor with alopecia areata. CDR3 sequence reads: CSVEDRVYGYTF. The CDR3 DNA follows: TGCAGCGTGGAGGACAGGGTCTATGGCTACACCTTC.